A single sample gave rise to the 24 T cell receptor beta chains below, sequenced in a study of T cell responses to AZD1222 COVID-19 vaccine. Here immunoSEQ multiplex PCR was the method, and the copy in TCRdb shows in-frame clones only, minus some. The data contain 150,000 to 170,000 clones, about 88% of them singletons. This specimen was peripheral blood, taken on day 0 of AZD1222 vaccination. These receptors all come from an adult in good health.

V is TRBV20-1 and J is TRBJ2-7; D gene uncertain. V lost 3 bases and J 1 base, leaving 7 bases between the germline ends. The CDR3 spans 12 residues. Germline V gene sequence: CDR1 DFQATT, CDR2 SNEGSKA (reference sequence). The CDR3 sequence: CSASPDSYEQYF. The CDR3 DNA sequence: TGCAGTGCTAGTCCGGATTCCTACGAGCAGTACTTC.

V gene TRBV5-8 combines with J gene TRBJ2-4; tentatively, D is TRBD1 (5 bases). Germline CDR1 reads SGHTS; CDR2 reads YDEGEE. This CDR3 has 16 amino acids. Between the trimmed V and J ends, which lost 4 bases and 0 bases, there was a span of 14 bases. The DNA of the CDR3 is TGTGCCAGCAGCCCCGGACACCTCCTAGCCAAAAACATTCAGTACTTC. It yields the protein CASSPGHLLAKNIQYF.

The chain employs TRBV5-8 and TRBJ1-5; 10 bases agree with TRBD1. V trimming: 4 bases; J trimming: 1 base; junction bases outside the gene matches: 8. The germline V gene encodes CDR1 SGHTS and CDR2 YDEGEE. This CDR3 is 17 amino acids long. The CDR3 bases are TGTGCCAGCAGCGGGCCGGGACAGGGGATGAGCAATCAGCCCCAGCATTTT. The encoded protein is CASSGPGQGMSNQPQHF.

This chain connects TRBV5-5 to TRBJ1-2, with a weak D call TRBD1 (5 bases). The CDR3 length is 14 residues. The V gene's germline CDR1 is SGHKS and CDR2 YYEKEE (reference sequence). V was cut by 0 bases and J by 4 bases, with 10 bases left in between. The DNA of the CDR3 is TGTGCCAGCAGCTTGGGGGGCCATGGCTATGGCTACACCTTC. This translates into CASSLGGHGYGYTF.

V usage is TRBV24-1 and J usage is TRBJ2-1; the D gene is possibly TRBD2 (5 bases). With 7 bases removed from V and 6 bases from J, the gap between germline ends came to 9 bases. Per germline, CDR1 KGHDR and CDR2 SFDVKD. The CDR3 contains 12 residues. The CDR3 is CATRGLSNEQFF. The DNA of the CDR3 is TGTGCCACCAGAGGACTTTCCAATGAGCAGTTCTTC.

The chain employs TRBV6-5 and TRBJ1-1, with D hard to call. Germline-derived CDR1 and CDR2 are MNHEY and SVGAGI. Trimming took off 11 bases at V and 4 bases at J, with 8 bases between the two ends. The CDR3 covers 10 residues. The CDR3 nucleotides read TGTGCCGCCGTGGGCACTGAAGCTTTCTTT. Translation: CAAVGTEAFF.

The rearrangement links TRBV5-1 to TRBJ2-1; 10 nucleotides agree with TRBD2. Germline CDR1 SGHRS, CDR2 YFSETQ. The CDR3 has 13 amino acids. Trimming at V came to 4 bases and at J to 7 bases, leaving 2 bases not matched to a gene. The CDR3 sequence is CASSQGLANEQFF. The CDR3 DNA is TGCGCCAGCAGCCAGGGACTAGCGAATGAGCAGTTCTTC. The whole variable domain, remainder taken from reference TRBV5-1 and TRBJ2-1, is KAGVTQTPRYLIKTRGQQVTLSCSPISGHRSVSWYQQTPGQGLQFLFEYFSETQRNKGNFPGRFSGRQFSNSRSEMNVSTLELGDSALYLCASSQGLANEQFFGPGTRLTVL.

This clone was seen only once. The V gene is TRBV19, the J gene TRBJ2-3, with D unresolved. Germline CDR1 LNHDA, CDR2 SQIVND (reference sequence). The CDR3 totals 11 residues. V was clipped by 6 bases and J by 6 bases, with 7 bases between them. The chain's CDR3 is CASRSGDTQYF. Written as DNA, the CDR3 is TGTGCCAGTAGATCCGGGGATACGCAGTATTTT.

The V and J genes are TRBV7-2 and TRBJ2-1, with D perhaps matching TRBD2 (5 bases). Trimming stripped 1 base from V and 7 bases from J, with 8 bases between. The CDR3 totals 13 residues. Per the germline V gene, CDR1 is SGHTA and CDR2 is FQGNSA. The CDR3 sequence: CASSLEIANEQFF. CDR3 nucleotides: TGTGCCAGCAGCTTAGAGATAGCGAATGAGCAGTTCTTC. The full variable domain, with the rest looked up from reference TRBV7-2 and TRBJ2-1, is GAGVSQSPSNKVTEKGKDVELRCDPISGHTALYWYRQSLGQGLEFLIYFQGNSAPDKSGLPSDRFSAERTGGSVSTLTIQRTQQEDSAVYLCASSLEIANEQFFGPGTRLTVL.

This clone occurred once. The chain employs TRBV2 and TRBJ1-2; D unclear. The V gene lost 4 bases and the J gene lost 2 bases, with 8 bases spanning the gap. This CDR3 spans 13 amino acids. CDR1 and CDR2 from the germline V gene are SNHLY and FYNNEI. In nucleotides, the CDR3 is TGTGCCAGCAGTGGTTTCAGAAACTATGGCTACACCTTC. This gives the protein CASSGFRNYGYTF. The full variable domain, with the rest looked up from reference TRBV2 and TRBJ1-2, is EPEVTQTPSHQVTQMGQEVILRCVPISNHLYFYWYRQILGQKVEFLVSFYNNEISEKSEIFDDQFSVERPDGSNFTLKIRSTKLEDSAMYFCASSGFRNYGYTFGSGTRLTVV.

This clone was detected a few times. The chain links TRBV18 to TRBJ1-6; D gene ambiguous. Germline loops: CDR1 KGHSH, CDR2 LQKENI. Trimming left V 1 base short and J 4 bases short, with 8 bases between. The CDR3 runs to 15 residues. The CDR3 loop is CASSPRMGYNSPLHF. The CDR3 DNA follows: TGTGCCAGCTCACCACGGATGGGATATAATTCACCCCTCCACTTT.

This chain links TRBV3-1 (or the pseudogene TRBV3-2) with TRBJ1-4; 9 bases agree with TRBD1. The germline V gene encodes CDR1 LGHDT and CDR2 YNNKEL (reference sequence). The CDR3 covers 15 residues. Trimming took 5 bases from V and 5 from J; bases not matched to a gene: 6. DNA of the CDR3: TGTGCCAGCAGCAAGAGGGACAGGGCGAATGAAAAACTGTTTTTT. Amino acids: CASSKRDRANEKLFF.

The chain is built from TRBV6-2 or TRBV6-3 and TRBJ2-5; D may be TRBD2 (6 bases). Trimming shortened V by 4 bases and J by 0 bases, and 18 bases separated the two germline ends. CDR3 length: 17 residues. Germline CDR1 reads MNHEY; CDR2 reads SVGEGT. This CDR3 is CASSSSIPGRYQETQYF. CDR3 in DNA: TGTGCCAGCAGTTCCTCCATTCCGGGGAGGTACCAAGAGACCCAGTACTTC.

The J gene is TRBJ1-4, the V gene TRBV19; D gene unclear. The CDR3 has 15 residues. V was clipped by 7 bases and J by 5 bases, with 17 bases between them. From germline, CDR1 is LNHDA and CDR2 SQIVND (reference sequence). The CDR3 is CASKESPLLNEKLFF. In nucleotides, the CDR3 is TGTGCCAGTAAAGAGAGTCCCCTTCTCAATGAAAAACTGTTTTTT.

This chain connects TRBV3-1 (or the pseudogene TRBV3-2) to TRBJ2-2; 7 bases line up with TRBD1. In germline, CDR1 is LGHDT, CDR2 YNNKEL (reference sequence). CDR3 length: 15 amino acids. The junction had 10 bases not matched to a gene; V was cut back by 3 bases and J by 9 bases. The CDR3 loop reads CASSQASGGLRELFF. As DNA, the CDR3 is TGTGCCAGCAGCCAGGCCTCAGGGGGATTACGGGAGCTGTTTTTT.

This chain uses TRBV18 with TRBJ2-3; 9 bases fit TRBD2. Trimming took 0 bases from V and 4 from J; bases not matched to a gene: 8. The CDR3 totals 17 residues. Germline V gene lookup returns CDR1 KGHSH and CDR2 LQKENI. CDR3 coding DNA: TGTGCCAGCTCACCACCGATCGCGGGGGGGCCGGCAGATACGCAGTATTTT. Translating it yields CASSPPIAGGPADTQYF. The full variable domain, completed using reference TRBV18 and TRBJ2-3, is NAGVMQNPRHLVRRRGQEARLRCSPMKGHSHVYWYRQLPEEGLKFMVYLQKENIIDESGMPKERFSAEFPKEGPSILRIQQVVRGDSAAYFCASSPPIAGGPADTQYFGPGTRLTVL.

V and J are TRBV19 and TRBJ1-2, with 9 nucleotides matching TRBD1. J lost 7 bases, V lost 5 bases, and 8 bases had no gene match. Germline V gene lookup returns CDR1 LNHDA and CDR2 SQIVND (reference sequence). CDR3 length: 14 residues. This chain's CDR3 is CASSAGTGFSGYTF. Here the CDR3 DNA reads TGTGCCAGTAGTGCCGGGACAGGGTTCTCTGGCTACACCTTC.

This clone was seen a handful of times. V gene TRBV20-1 combines with J gene TRBJ2-5; D unclear. The CDR3 has 11 amino acids. V lost 7 bases and J 4 bases, leaving 10 bases between the germline ends. CDR1 and CDR2 from the germline V gene are DFQATT and SNEGSKA (reference sequence). DNA of the CDR3: TGCAGTGAAGGAGTCGGAGAGACCCAGTACTTC. This codes for CSEGVGETQYF.

This clone was detected only once. This rearrangement joins TRBV7-2 to TRBJ2-7, with a tentative D call TRBD2 (5 bases). CDR1 is SGHTA and CDR2 is FQGNSA in the germline V gene. V lost 5 bases and J 4 bases, leaving 15 bases between the germline ends. The CDR3 has 14 amino acids. The CDR3 DNA reads TGTGCCAGCAGCCCAAGGTCGGAGGCTTACGAGCAGTACTTC. It is translated as CASSPRSEAYEQYF.

In this sample, this clone turned up once. This sequence joins TRBV7-3 and TRBJ2-6; no reliable D call. CDR3 length: 16 amino acids. Trimming stripped 3 bases from V and 0 bases from J, with 9 bases between. Looked up from germline, CDR1 is SGHTA and CDR2 is FQGTGA. CDR3 protein: CASSLGWSSGANVLTF. CDR3 coding DNA: TGTGCCAGCAGCTTGGGCTGGAGCTCTGGGGCCAACGTCCTGACTTTC.

CDR3 nucleotides: TGTGCCAGCAGCTTAGCGATAGGGGAGCAGTACTTC. It yields the protein CASSLAIGEQYF. The V gene is TRBV7-9, the J gene TRBJ2-7; D remains ambiguous. The V and J ends lost 0 bases and 7 bases respectively, with 7 bases between them. This CDR3 has 12 amino acids. Germline V gene lookup returns CDR1 SEHNR and CDR2 FQNEAQ (reference sequence).

The chain couples TRBV6-5 to TRBJ2-7; D is undetermined. This CDR3 comprises 12 residues. Germline V gives CDR1 MNHEY, CDR2 SVGAGI. The V end lost 6 bases, the J end lost 5 bases, and 11 bases lay between the germline ends. The CDR3 nucleotides read TGTGCCAGCAGACGGACCCAACACGAGCAGTACTTC. Amino acids: CASRRTQHEQYF.

The chain couples TRBV28 to TRBJ2-7; no definite D call. The CDR3 covers 13 residues. The germline V gene encodes CDR1 MDHEN and CDR2 SYDVKM. V was shortened by 1 base and J by 7 bases, with 11 bases between the two germline ends. Here the CDR3 DNA reads TGTGCCAGCAGTTTATCCAGTCTGAGGGAGCAGTACTTC. Translating gives CASSLSSLREQYF.

This sequence joins TRBV5-1 and TRBJ1-5, with D tentatively TRBD1 (5 bases). Germline CDR1 and CDR2: SGHRS and YFSETQ. This CDR3 comprises 15 residues. The V and J ends lost 4 bases and 2 bases respectively, with 13 bases between them. Here the CDR3 DNA reads TGCGCCAGCAGCCTCGCGGGGGACGGCAATCAGCCCCAGCATTTT. It encodes CASSLAGDGNQPQHF.